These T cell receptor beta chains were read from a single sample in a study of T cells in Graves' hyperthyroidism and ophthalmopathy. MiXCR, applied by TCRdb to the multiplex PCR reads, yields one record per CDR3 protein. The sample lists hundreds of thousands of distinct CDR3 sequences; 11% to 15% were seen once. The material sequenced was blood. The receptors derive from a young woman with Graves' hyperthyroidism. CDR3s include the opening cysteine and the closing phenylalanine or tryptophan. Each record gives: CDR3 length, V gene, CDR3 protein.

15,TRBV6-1,CASSRQGVENSPLHF
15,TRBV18,CASSHRSGTNEKLFF
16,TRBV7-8,CASSLVRAGSKNIQYF
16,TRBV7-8,CASSLVQRWVAGELFF
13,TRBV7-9,CASSSGRQETQYF
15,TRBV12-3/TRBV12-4,CASSFGENKNTEAFF
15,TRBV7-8,CASSPLGGSRNEQFF
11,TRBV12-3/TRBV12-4,CASRSDTEAFF
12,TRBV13,CASSFTGEKLFF
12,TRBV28,CASSYPNSEQYF
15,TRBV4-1,CASMRSSGISETQYF
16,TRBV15,CATSRGLGGRGDTQYF
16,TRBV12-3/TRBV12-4,CASSPLSWGINYGYTF
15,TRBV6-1,CASIGTGRSYNEQFF
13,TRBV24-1,CATSDPGQGTQYF
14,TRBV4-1,CASSQAFEGDTQYF
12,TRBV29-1,CSVAPANEKLFF
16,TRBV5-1,CASSLGREGWSDTQYF
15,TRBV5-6,CASSLGQFNTDTQYF
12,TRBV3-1,CASSQSSRTSNF
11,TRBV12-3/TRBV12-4,CASSLGVGQFF
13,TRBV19,CASSASQGNIQYF
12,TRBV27,CASSYLAGEQFF
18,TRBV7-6,CASSLFSGGADSNQPQHF
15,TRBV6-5,CASSYSPTPLGGYTF
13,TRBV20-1,CSARTGAESPLHF